A single sample gave rise to the 30 T cell receptor beta chains below, sequenced in a study of cytomegalovirus exposure and HLA in healthy donors. Primers included in the PCR were 60 Vbeta and 13 Jbeta primers. Assay used: immunoSEQ multiplex PCR; TCRdb lists only in-frame clones, some missing. The sample contains about 190,000 clones, approximately 81% of which appear only once. Material: PBMCs. Receptors were obtained from a man over 45 in good health and CMV-seronegative.

This clone was detected a few times. The chain is built from TRBV7-2 and TRBJ1-3; no clear D gene. V gave up 0 bases and J gave up 0 bases, with 9 bases separating them. The CDR3 is 16 amino acids. The germline V gene has CDR1 SGHTA and CDR2 FQGNSA. CDR3 loop: CASSLAAGSSGNTIYF. The CDR3 nucleotides are TGTGCCAGCAGCTTAGCAGCAGGTAGCTCTGGAAACACCATATATTTT. The whole variable domain, remainder taken from reference TRBV7-2 and TRBJ1-3, is GAGVSQSPSNKVTEKGKDVELRCDPISGHTALYWYRQSLGQGLEFLIYFQGNSAPDKSGLPSDRFSAERTGGSVSTLTIQRTQQEDSAVYLCASSLAAGSSGNTIYFGEGSWLTVV.

This chain connects TRBV4-3 to TRBJ2-5; 7 bases line up with TRBD2. Per the germline V gene, CDR1 is LGHNA and CDR2 is YSLEER. CDR3 length equals 15 residues. Trimming cost V 0 bases and J 5 bases; bases outside gene matches: 6. This CDR3 is CASSQEGFGGETQYF. CDR3 nucleotide sequence: TGCGCCAGCAGCCAAGAGGGCTTCGGGGGGGAGACCCAGTACTTC.

This clone showed up just a few times. The V call is TRBV4-1, the J call TRBJ1-5; possible D gene TRBD1, 5 bases. Germline lookup yields CDR1 MGHRA and CDR2 YSYEKL. The CDR3 is 16 amino acids. Trimming removed 4 bases at V and 4 bases at J, with 17 bases between. The CDR3 DNA follows: TGCGCCAGCAGCCGACTTGTTGACAGTCCGAATCAGCCCCAGCATTTT. Translated: CASSRLVDSPNQPQHF.

The gene calls are TRBV5-6 and TRBJ1-5; 8 bases fit TRBD1. In germline, CDR1 is SGHDT, CDR2 YYEEEE. V lost 5 bases and J lost 4; bases outside the gene matches: 8. This CDR3 region has 15 residues. CDR3 nucleotide sequence: TGTGCCAGCAGTCAGGGGGCTTGGTCGAATCAGCCCCAGCATTTT. It specifies CASSQGAWSNQPQHF. Drawing the rest from reference TRBV5-6 and TRBJ1-5, the complete variable domain is DAGVTQSPTHLIKTRGQQVTLRCSPKSGHDTVSWYQQALGQGPQFIFQYYEEEERQRGNFPDRFSGHQFPNYSSELNVNALLLGDSALYLCASSQGAWSNQPQHFGDGTRLSIL.

This sequence joins TRBV9 and TRBJ1-1; 9 bases line up with TRBD1. The CDR3 consists of 16 residues. From germline, CDR1 is SGDLS and CDR2 YYNGEE. The junction had 13 bases not matched to a gene; V was cut back by 4 bases and J by 6 bases. The CDR3 loop reads CASSFSMGGQGSEAFF. CDR3 sequence (DNA): TGTGCCAGCAGCTTCTCGATGGGGGGACAGGGCTCTGAAGCTTTCTTT.

The V and J genes are TRBV2 and TRBJ2-5, with TRBD2 identical over 7 bases. Losses at the gene ends were 5 bases for V and 1 base for J; bases not matched to a gene: 7. The CDR3 has 15 residues. Germline lookup yields CDR1 SNHLY and CDR2 FYNNEI. CDR3 bases: TGTGCCAGCAGTAGGCGACTAGCCCTCCAAGAGACCCAGTACTTC. It codes for CASSRRLALQETQYF.

This clone came up a few times. V gene TRBV7-8 combines with J gene TRBJ2-5; 12 bases are a match to TRBD2. Germline values: CDR1 SGHVS, CDR2 FQNEAQ. V lost 2 bases and J lost 5; bases outside the gene matches: 3. The CDR3 spans 15 residues. CDR3 sequence reads: CASSLYGLAGETQYF. The CDR3 region has the DNA TGTGCCAGCAGCTTATATGGACTAGCGGGGGAGACCCAGTACTTC.

This clone showed up just a few times. The DNA for the CDR3 is TGTGCCAGCAGTTCCGCAGGCTACAATGAGCAGTTCTTC. It translates to CASSSAGYNEQFF. This chain uses TRBV27 with TRBJ2-1, with no clear D. CDR3 length: 13 amino acids. V was trimmed by 4 bases and J by 3 bases, leaving 7 bases between them. Germline V gene data show CDR1 as MNHEY and CDR2 as SMNVEV (reference sequence).

The chain uses TRBV29-1 and TRBJ1-1; TRBD1 aligns across 11 bases. The V and J ends lost 7 bases and 12 bases, in that order; junction bases with no gene match: 10. The CDR3 totals 12 residues. CDR1 is SQVTM and CDR2 is ANQGSEA in the germline V gene. CDR3 sequence reads: CSGRTGGAWTFF. CDR3 coding DNA: TGCAGCGGTCGGACAGGGGGCGCGTGGACTTTCTTT.

This rearrangement joins TRBV6-5 to TRBJ1-2, with D possibly being TRBD1 (6 bases). CDR1 is MNHEY and CDR2 is SVGAGI in the germline V gene. Between the trimmed V and J ends, which lost 4 bases and 0 bases, there was a span of 9 bases. The CDR3 runs 14 residues. The CDR3: CASSSGTTNYGYTF. CDR3 DNA sequence: TGTGCCAGCAGTTCCGGGACAACTAACTATGGCTACACCTTC.

The rearrangement joins TRBV11-2 to TRBJ1-3; D not certain. V was clipped by 5 bases and J by 1 base, with 9 bases between them. This CDR3 has 14 amino acids. The germline V gene has CDR1 SGHAT and CDR2 FQNNGV. CDR3 sequence reads: CASSLAGSGNTIYF. For the CDR3, the DNA is TGTGCCAGCAGCCTCGCGGGGTCTGGAAACACCATATATTTT.

The chain uses TRBV6-5 and TRBJ2-2; weak D call: TRBD2 (5 bases). Trimming stripped 0 bases from V and 6 bases from J, with 11 bases between. The germline V gene encodes CDR1 MNHEY and CDR2 SVGAGI. CDR3 length: 15 residues. This chain's CDR3 is CASSYSRVGPGELFF. Written as DNA, the CDR3 is TGTGCCAGCAGTTACTCGAGGGTAGGACCCGGGGAGCTGTTTTTT.

The genes are TRBV2 and TRBJ2-7, with D possibly matching TRBD1 (6 bases). CDR3 length: 13 amino acids. Trimming removed 3 bases from V and 3 bases from J, with 9 bases in between. The germline CDR1 and CDR2 sequences are SNHLY and FYNNEI. Written as DNA, the CDR3 is TGTGCCAGCAGTGAGCAGGGGCTCTACGAGCAGTACTTC. It translates to CASSEQGLYEQYF. Combining the CDR3 with reference TRBV2 and TRBJ2-7 gives the whole variable domain EPEVTQTPSHQVTQMGQEVILRCVPISNHLYFYWYRQILGQKVEFLVSFYNNEISEKSEIFDDQFSVERPDGSNFTLKIRSTKLEDSAMYFCASSEQGLYEQYFGPGTRLTVT.

Worth noting for this clone: Other DNA sequences in this sample translate to the same CDR3. V is TRBV7-2 and J is TRBJ2-7, with unresolved D. In germline, CDR1 is SGHTA, CDR2 FQGNSA. This CDR3 spans 11 amino acids. Trimming removed 4 bases at V and 2 bases at J, with 3 bases between. The CDR3 sequence is CASSSTYEQYF. The CDR3, as DNA: TGTGCCAGCAGCTCTACCTACGAGCAGTACTTC.

The CDR3 region has the DNA TGTGCCATCGCCCGGGGAGGAGATACGCAGTATTTT. Translating it yields CAIARGGDTQYF. V and J are TRBV10-3 and TRBJ2-3; possibly TRBD2 for D (6 bases). V was shortened by 8 bases and J by 5 bases, with 11 bases between the two germline ends. Germline-derived CDR1 and CDR2 are ENHRY and SYGVKD. This CDR3 spans 12 amino acids.

The J gene is TRBJ2-1, the V gene TRBV13, with TRBD1 matching 8 bases. After removal of 5 bases from V and 6 bases from J, the junction contained 9 bases not matched to a gene. The germline V gene has CDR1 PRHDT and CDR2 FYEKMQ (reference sequence). The CDR3 totals 15 residues. CDR3 DNA sequence: TGTGCCAGCAGCCTATTCTTCAGGGGGCGCAATGAGCAGTTCTTC. This gives the protein CASSLFFRGRNEQFF.

The chain recombines TRBV7-8 with TRBJ2-3; D not resolved. Germline V gene lookup returns CDR1 SGHVS and CDR2 FQNEAQ. The CDR3 is 12 amino acids. The germline V and J ends were trimmed by 5 bases and 5 bases, with 8 bases remaining between them. The CDR3 nucleotides read TGTGCCAGCAGCCCCCAGATAGATACGCAGTATTTT. It translates to CASSPQIDTQYF.

The gene calls are TRBV30 and TRBJ2-5; TRBD2 agrees at 8 bases. The CDR3 runs 12 residues. Germline CDR1 is GTSNPN and CDR2 is SVGIG (reference sequence). After removal of 4 bases from V and 10 bases from J, the junction contained 8 bases not matched to a gene. This CDR3 reads CAWTTGGNVQYF. In DNA, the CDR3 is TGTGCCTGGACCACGGGGGGGAATGTCCAGTACTTC.

The chain uses TRBV27 and TRBJ2-5, with no clear D. The J call may be wrong; the DNA end is better matched by TRBJ2-7. This CDR3 contains 13 residues. Germline CDR1 is MNHEY and CDR2 is SMNVEV (reference sequence). The CDR3: CASSLGLSYEQYF. CDR3 nucleotide sequence: TGTGCCAGCAGTTTAGGGCTCTCCTACGAGCAGTACTTC.

J is TRBJ2-3 and V is TRBV5-1; D is possibly TRBD2 (7 bases). Germline CDR1 is SGHRS and CDR2 is YFSETQ. CDR3 length: 15 amino acids. Trimming removed 9 bases at V and 7 bases at J, with 24 bases between. CDR3 region: CATQPGGGRVNTQYF. The DNA for the CDR3 is TGCGCCACCCAGCCCGGCGGGGGCCGGGTAAATACGCAGTATTTT. The whole variable domain, filled in from reference TRBV5-1 and TRBJ2-3, reads KAGVTQTPRYLIKTRGQQVTLSCSPISGHRSVSWYQQTPGQGLQFLFEYFSETQRNKGNFPGRFSGRQFSNSRSEMNVSTLELGDSALYLCATQPGGGRVNTQYFGPGTRLTVL.

V is TRBV15 and J is TRBJ1-2; 11 nucleotides line up with TRBD1. Germline loops: CDR1 LNHNV, CDR2 YYDKDF (reference sequence). The CDR3 is made up of 15 amino acids. Losses at the gene ends were 0 bases for V and 6 bases for J; bases not matched to a gene: 3. The CDR3, as DNA: TGTGCCACCAGCAGAGAGGACAGGGGGCTAGATGGCTACACCTTC. Its translation is CATSREDRGLDGYTF.

The genes are TRBV7-2 and TRBJ1-3; D perhaps matches TRBD1 (5 bases). V shed 5 bases and J shed 5 bases, with 22 bases lying between them. The germline V gene has CDR1 SGHTA and CDR2 FQGNSA. CDR3 length: 17 amino acids. This chain's CDR3 is CASSPTAGPRGRNTIYF. The CDR3 DNA sequence: TGTGCCAGCAGCCCGACCGCGGGGCCACGGGGAAGAAACACCATATATTTT. Combining the CDR3 with reference TRBV7-2 and TRBJ1-3 gives the whole variable domain GAGVSQSPSNKVTEKGKDVELRCDPISGHTALYWYRQSLGQGLEFLIYFQGNSAPDKSGLPSDRFSAERTGGSVSTLTIQRTQQEDSAVYLCASSPTAGPRGRNTIYFGEGSWLTVV.

The J gene is TRBJ2-2, the V gene TRBV14; D is undetermined. V was trimmed by 0 bases and J by 4 bases, leaving 15 bases between them. Germline-derived CDR1 and CDR2 are SGHDN and FVKESK. This CDR3 has 17 amino acids. CDR3 in amino acids: CASSQEDTAVFTGELFF. The CDR3 bases are TGTGCCAGCAGCCAAGAAGACACGGCAGTTTTCACCGGGGAGCTGTTTTTT.

The chain combines TRBV5-1 with TRBJ1-3, with D maybe TRBD1 (6 bases). Trimming took 1 base from V and 0 from J, leaving 11 bases between them. The CDR3 is 16 residues long. CDR1 and CDR2 from the germline V gene are SGHRS and YFSETQ. The CDR3 DNA follows: TGCGCCAGCAGCTTGTTCGGACAGTTCTCTGGAAACACCATATATTTT. Protein product: CASSLFGQFSGNTIYF.

This rearrangement joins TRBV30 to TRBJ2-3, with 8 bases lining up with TRBD2. After removal of 5 bases from V and 3 bases from J, the junction contained 10 bases not matched to a gene. CDR1 is GTSNPN, CDR2 SVGIG, per germline (reference sequence). The CDR3 length is 15 residues. CDR3 sequence reads: CAWGRGGGMTDTQYF. The CDR3 DNA reads as TGTGCCTGGGGGAGGGGCGGGGGGATGACAGATACGCAGTATTTT.

J is TRBJ1-4 and V is TRBV2, with 7 bases identical to TRBD1. The J segment lost 8 bases and the V segment lost 7 bases, leaving 13 bases of the junction unmatched. CDR1 and CDR2 (germline): SNHLY, FYNNEI. This CDR3 has 15 residues. The CDR3 here is CASTVQGNLAEKLFF. The CDR3 bases are TGTGCCAGCACTGTACAGGGGAACCTTGCCGAAAAACTGTTTTTT.

Only one count was recorded for this clone. The V and J genes are TRBV19 and TRBJ2-7; 9 bases agree with TRBD1. The CDR3 runs 15 residues. Per germline, CDR1 LNHDA and CDR2 SQIVND (reference sequence). Trimming removed 1 base from V and 3 bases from J; junction bases left unmatched: 4. The CDR3 DNA sequence: TGTGCCAGTAGTATAGCGGGACAGGGTATCTACGAGCAGTACTTC. Its protein is CASSIAGQGIYEQYF.

V is TRBV6-1 and J is TRBJ2-5; 9 nucleotides line up with TRBD1. V dropped 6 bases and J dropped 5; count of bases not matched to a gene: 4. Per germline, CDR1 MNHNS and CDR2 SASEGT. The CDR3 is made up of 13 amino acids. CDR3 amino acids: CASRGTGIETQYF. The CDR3 region has the DNA TGTGCCAGCAGAGGGACAGGGATCGAGACCCAGTACTTC.

The rearrangement joins TRBV2 to TRBJ2-3; 8 bases line up with TRBD2. Germline V gene sequence: CDR1 SNHLY, CDR2 FYNNEI. The V and J ends lost 11 bases and 3 bases, in that order; junction bases with no gene match: 10. The CDR3 runs 14 residues. The CDR3 here is CACCRTSSTDTQYF. CDR3 in DNA: TGTGCCTGCTGCCGGACTAGCTCGACAGATACGCAGTATTTT. Based on the CDR3 plus reference TRBV2 and TRBJ2-3, the full variable domain is EPEVTQTPSHQVTQMGQEVILRCVPISNHLYFYWYRQILGQKVEFLVSFYNNEISEKSEIFDDQFSVERPDGSNFTLKIRSTKLEDSAMYFCACCRTSSTDTQYFGPGTRLTVL.

The gene calls are TRBV7-3 and TRBJ2-3, with 7 bases aligning to TRBD1. The CDR3 has 16 residues. CDR1 is SGHTA and CDR2 is FQGTGA in the germline V gene. V gave up 2 bases and J gave up 0 bases; unmatched junction bases: 5. The CDR3 spells CASSLGTVTSTDTQYF. CDR3 in DNA: TGTGCCAGCAGCTTAGGGACAGTTACTAGCACAGATACGCAGTATTTT.